These 5 T cell receptor beta chains originate from one sample sequenced in a study of beta chain features in type 1 diabetes. Expressed TCRB transcripts got sequenced, as all isolated RNA was reverse transcribed. TCRdb keeps only in-frame clones here, not all; method: immunoSEQ multiplex PCR. The data show 300,000 to 400,000 clones, with approximately 11% seen just once and roughly 0.016% held by the top ten. The sample was naive CD4+ T cells from blood. All receptors come from a woman in her twenties or thirties in good health.

This clone was counted a few times. V gene TRBV15 combines with J gene TRBJ2-5; TRBD2 agrees at 12 bases. The CDR3 spans 16 residues. Germline V gene sequence: CDR1 LNHNV, CDR2 YYDKDF (reference sequence). Trimming at V came to 0 bases and at J to 4 bases, leaving 3 bases not matched to a gene. The CDR3 sequence: CATSRDPTSGRETQYF. The CDR3 DNA reads TGTGCCACCAGCAGAGATCCGACTAGCGGGAGAGAGACCCAGTACTTC.

This clone has only a few counts. The chain employs TRBV7-2 and TRBJ1-2, with 10 bases identical to TRBD1. V lost 5 bases to trimming and J lost 8 bases; unmatched junction nucleotides: 8. This CDR3 contains 14 residues. Germline CDR1 and CDR2: SGHTA and FQGNSA. The CDR3 loop reads CASSRDRGSSGYTF. The CDR3 DNA reads TGTGCCAGCAGCCGGGACAGGGGTTCATCGGGCTACACCTTC.

V gene TRBV28 combines with J gene TRBJ1-2, with a tentative D call TRBD1 (6 bases). Germline V CDR1 and CDR2: MDHEN, SYDVKM. The CDR3 consists of 13 residues. The V and J ends lost 9 bases and 0 bases respectively, with 11 bases between them. The chain's CDR3 is CASTRTANYGYTF. The CDR3 DNA follows: TGTGCCAGTACTAGGACAGCTAACTATGGCTACACCTTC.

The sample holds a few counts of this clone. The rearrangement joins TRBV30 to TRBJ1-2; possible D gene TRBD1, 5 bases. V lost 1 base and J lost 5, with 11 bases in between. Germline-derived CDR1 and CDR2 are GTSNPN and SVGIG (reference sequence). The CDR3 extends over 13 amino acids. This CDR3 is CAWSADSPYGYTF. The DNA of the CDR3 is TGTGCCTGGAGTGCAGACAGCCCGTATGGCTACACCTTC.

The CDR3 spells CASSSQTGTGDEQYF. Written as DNA, the CDR3 is TGTGCCAGCAGTTCACAAACCGGGACAGGGGACGAGCAGTACTTC. This sequence joins TRBV28 and TRBJ2-7, with 10 bases fitting TRBD1. The germline V gene encodes CDR1 MDHEN and CDR2 SYDVKM. CDR3 size: 15 residues. The J segment lost 5 bases and the V segment lost 4 bases, leaving 8 bases of the junction unmatched.